This T cell receptor (beta chain) was captured by sequencing in a study of shared clonotypes between healthy human individuals. Comment on this clone: Its specificity is unknown. The same CDR3 is also encoded by other DNA sequences in this sample.

The protocol was immunoSEQ multiplex PCR, while the TCRdb copy is restricted to in-frame clones and leaves out a portion. The sample shows 900,000 to 1,200,000 clones, around 82% of them seen only once. There were no recent acute infections or vaccinations among the donors, who were healthy HIV-negative adults. The CDR3 has 13 residues. V lost 4 bases to trimming and J lost 3 bases, with 10 bases between them. The V gene's germline CDR1 is KGHSH and CDR2 LQKENI. Study observations and caveats: Some naive CD4 clonotypes, roughly 5%, turned up in common across four donors. Naive subsets, compared against memory subsets, generally had larger estimated richness values.

V usage is TRBV18 and J usage is TRBJ2-7; D is perhaps TRBD1 or TRBD2 (5 bases each). The sequence was collected from a man between 18 and 35 years old in good health. Some clones in this sample may be carry-over from other donors' samples. Source material: memory CD4+ T cells from PBMCs. Noted subset: CD45RA-negative fraction. CDR3 sequence: CASSQAGSYEQYF. CDR3 sequence (DNA): TGTGCCAGCTCACAGGCAGGGAGCTACGAGCAGTACTTC.